This T cell receptor (beta chain) was sequenced during a study of beta chain features in type 1 diabetes. Expressed TCRB transcripts got sequenced, as all isolated RNA was reverse transcribed. Sequencing of naive, central memory and regulatory T cell samples gave an average of roughly 4 million reads. Sequencing used immunoSEQ multiplex PCR; TCRdb keeps in-frame clones, though not all of them. The data show about 900,000 clones, roughly 16% seen once. This clone was detected a few times. The antigen remains undetermined. Overall study results and limits: The VDJ junctions of type 1 diabetes patients carried fewer insertions and more deletions.

The J segment lost 6 bases and the V segment lost 8 bases, leaving 10 bases of the junction unmatched. The V gene's germline CDR1 is SQVTM and CDR2 ANQGSEA. CDR3 length: 13 amino acids. This TCR was sampled from a woman under 30 in good health. The chain is built from TRBV29-1 and TRBJ2-1, with TRBD1 matching over 7 bases. The sequenced sample was naive CD4+ T cells from blood. In DNA form, the CDR3 reads TGCAGCACCCGAGGACAGGTTCGCAATGAGCAGTTCTTC. Its translation: CSTRGQVRNEQFF.